The rows below give T cell receptor beta chains drawn from one sample of a study of T cells expressing NK-cell markers. TCRdb re-called the 5' RACE reads; every CDR3 protein appears as one record, without DNA. Recorded for this sample: roughly 390,000 distinct CDR3 sequences. Material for sequencing was blood T cells: a sorted CD56 or NKG2C T cell subset, CD4+ or CD8+ T cells, or bulk PBMC T cells (not recorded which). These receptors were collected from a man aged 18-75 years in good health. Both conserved end residues are part of each CDR3.

V	length	J	CDR3
TRBV10-2	15	TRBJ2-7	CASSVNGNLRGEQYF
TRBV3-1	18	TRBJ2-5	CASSQERTSGGLRETQYF
TRBV5-1	16	TRBJ2-1	CASSLAPLSSYNEQFF
TRBV2	15	TRBJ2-7	CASSDRQVNSYEQYF
TRBV20-1	16	TRBJ2-2	CSARDPGTLNTGELFF
TRBV18	16	TRBJ2-7	CASSPQPGTSTYEQYF
TRBV6-1	15	TRBJ1-2	CASSRNRARRNGYTF
TRBV7-3	16	TRBJ2-3	CASSPKILAGGLTQYF
TRBV3-1	14	TRBJ2-7	CASSQTTTYAVQYF
TRBV7-9	14	TRBJ1-1	CAGGSLGLGTEAFF
TRBV5-1	17	TRBJ2-3	CASSFRRTAKGTDTQYF
TRBV5-1	19	TRBJ2-2	CASGNSVEGIRTNTGELFF
TRBV19	17	TRBJ2-3	CASSKHRGATGTDTQYF
TRBV6-1	13	TRBJ1-2	CASRMTGTYGYTF
TRBV12-3/TRBV12-4	13	TRBJ1-3	CASSWTGTFTIYF
TRBV15	18	TRBJ2-5	CATSRDLLRGGGRETQYF
TRBV12-3/TRBV12-4	15	TRBJ2-1	CASSLRSGGATEQFF
TRBV19	16	TRBJ1-2	CASSKLGAVFKRGYTF
TRBV9	16	TRBJ2-2	CASSLGLAEYTGELFF
TRBV7-2	17	TRBJ2-2	CASSYRERGGETGELFF
TRBV20-1	12	TRBJ2-5	CSASDLGETQYF
TRBV27	16	TRBJ2-2	CASSLPGDRDTGELFF
TRBV7-3	15	TRBJ2-5	CASPPSTRSRETQYF
TRBV6-1	15	TRBJ2-7	CASSEGSVAGHEQYF
TRBV24-1	12	TRBJ2-1	CATSQTGTTQFF
TRBV28	15	TRBJ2-5	CASRDLAGAKETQYF
TRBV6-5	15	TRBJ1-4	CASSFNSATNEKLFF
TRBV11-2	15	TRBJ2-1	CASSTPTGPYNEQFF
TRBV5-1	15	TRBJ1-6	CASSRGEGRNSPLHF
TRBV27	16	TRBJ2-3	CASSLRGGINTDTQYF
TRBV6-1	15	TRBJ1-1	CASSKMQGVNTEAFF
TRBV20-1	14	TRBJ1-5	CGSRGRNSNQPQHF
TRBV5-1	15	TRBJ2-5	CASSSFGGGGETQYF
TRBV12-3/TRBV12-4	14	TRBJ1-3	CASRPDPSGNTIYF
TRBV20-1	16	TRBJ1-2	CSARGRSGVPLDGYTF
TRBV5-1	13	TRBJ1-2	CASSGTASYGYTF
TRBV2	13	TRBJ2-5	CASTKTSGGPQYF
TRBV6-1	15	TRBJ1-1	CASSGRQGGNTEAFF
TRBV5-6	12	TRBJ2-7	CASSGPGYEQYF